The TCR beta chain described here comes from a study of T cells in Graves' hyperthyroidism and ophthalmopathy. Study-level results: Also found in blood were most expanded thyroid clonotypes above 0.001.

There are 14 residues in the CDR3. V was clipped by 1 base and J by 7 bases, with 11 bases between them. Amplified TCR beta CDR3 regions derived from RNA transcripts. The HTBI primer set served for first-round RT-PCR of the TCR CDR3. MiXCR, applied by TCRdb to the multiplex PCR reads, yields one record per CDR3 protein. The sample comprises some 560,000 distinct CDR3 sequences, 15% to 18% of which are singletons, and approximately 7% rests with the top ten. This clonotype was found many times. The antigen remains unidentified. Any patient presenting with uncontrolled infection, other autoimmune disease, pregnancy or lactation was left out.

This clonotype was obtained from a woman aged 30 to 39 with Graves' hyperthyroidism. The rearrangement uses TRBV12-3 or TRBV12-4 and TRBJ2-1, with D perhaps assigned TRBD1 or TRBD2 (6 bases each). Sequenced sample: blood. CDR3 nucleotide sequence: TGTGCCAGCAGTTTAGTCGGGGGCTGGAATGAGCAGTTCTTC. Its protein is CASSLVGGWNEQFF.